This T cell receptor beta chain was recorded in a study of shared clonotypes between healthy human individuals. Assay runs were performed at deep level. Repertoires were generated with immunoSEQ multiplex PCR, while TCRdb's copy carries only in-frame clones and drops some. The data contain 600,000 or so clones, approximately 95% of them singletons. This clone was recorded only once. Germline-derived CDR1 and CDR2 are SGHVS and FQNEAQ. The V segment lost 5 bases and the J segment 1 base; nucleotides outside the gene matches: 8. CDR3 length equals 15 residues. Naive CD8 cells were CD45RO-negative, positively selected for CCR7, excluding terminally differentiated effector memory CD45RA+ cells.

The chain has TRBV7-8 and TRBJ2-7; 7 bases map to TRBD1. This clonotype was sampled from a woman younger than 45 in good health. The sample was naive CD8+ T cells sorted from blood. CDR3 DNA sequence: TGTGCCAGCAGCGCATCGGACAGGTTGTCCTACGAGCAGTACTTC. Amino acid sequence: CASSASDRLSYEQYF. Complete variable domain (other parts from reference TRBV7-8 and TRBJ2-7): GAGVSQSPRYKVAKRGQDVALRCDPISGHVSLFWYQQALGQGPEFLTYFQNEAQLDKSGLPSDRFFAERPEGSVSTLKIQRTQQEDSAVYLCASSASDRLSYEQYFGPGTRLTVT.